This entry describes one T cell receptor (beta chain). The PCR employed 60 Vbeta primers together with 13 Jbeta primers. Libraries were prepared by immunoSEQ multiplex PCR; TCRdb keeps only in-frame clonotypes and omits some of them. The sample yields about 140,000 clones, around 80% seen once. The sample originates from a study of cytomegalovirus exposure and HLA in healthy donors. Study details: An earlier analysis identified 120 million or so unique TCR beta sequences in about 179 million T cells.

CDR1 SGHDT and CDR2 YYEEEE come from the germline V gene. The trim removed 2 bases at V and 6 bases at J, leaving 8 bases unmatched. CDR3 length: 15 amino acids. The V gene is TRBV5-6, the J gene TRBJ2-3, with 8 bases matching TRBD1. The sample was PBMCs. This receptor was obtained from a man younger than 45 in good health. The DNA of the CDR3 is TGTGCCAGCAGCTTAGACCGGACAGGGAAGGATACGCAGTATTTT. Its translation: CASSLDRTGKDTQYF. The entire variable domain, with the rest obtained from reference TRBV5-6 and TRBJ2-3, is as follows: DAGVTQSPTHLIKTRGQQVTLRCSPKSGHDTVSWYQQALGQGPQFIFQYYEEEERQRGNFPDRFSGHQFPNYSSELNVNALLLGDSALYLCASSLDRTGKDTQYFGPGTRLTVL.